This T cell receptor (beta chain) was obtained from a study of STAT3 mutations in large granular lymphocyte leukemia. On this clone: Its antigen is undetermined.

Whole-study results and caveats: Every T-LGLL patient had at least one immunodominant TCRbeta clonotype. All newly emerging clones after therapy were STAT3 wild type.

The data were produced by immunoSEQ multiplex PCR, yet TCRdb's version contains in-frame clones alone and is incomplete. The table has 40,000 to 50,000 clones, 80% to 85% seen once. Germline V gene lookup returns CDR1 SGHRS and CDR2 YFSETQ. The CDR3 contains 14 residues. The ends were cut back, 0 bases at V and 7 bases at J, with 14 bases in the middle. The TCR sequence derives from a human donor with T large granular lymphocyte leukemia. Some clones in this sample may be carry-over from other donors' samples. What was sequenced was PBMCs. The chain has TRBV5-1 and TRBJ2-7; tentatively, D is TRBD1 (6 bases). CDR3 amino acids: CASSLDQGPREQYF. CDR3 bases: TGCGCCAGCAGCTTGGACCAGGGGCCCCGGGAGCAGTACTTC.